Following are 23 T cell receptor beta chains from one sample sequenced in a study of T cells expressing NK-cell markers. TCRdb re-analyzed the 5' RACE reads; it lists each CDR3 protein once, without DNA. The sample data list about 380,000 distinct CDR3 sequences. The sequencing sample was made of blood T cells: a sorted CD56 or NKG2C T cell subset, CD4+ or CD8+ T cells, or bulk PBMC T cells (not recorded which). The receptors come from a man between 18 and 69 years old in good health.

This chain links TRBV19 with TRBJ2-1; the TCRdb D gene call, TRBD2, has no DNA to confirm it. CDR1 is LNHDA and CDR2 is SQIVND in the germline V gene (reference sequence). The CDR3 runs to 16 residues. This chain's CDR3 is CASSIRSLGSSNEQFF.

CDR3 sequence: CATSRSGGTSAYEQYF. V is TRBV15 and J is TRBJ2-7; absent DNA, TCRdb's TRBD2 call cannot be checked. Germline V gene lookup returns CDR1 LNHNV and CDR2 YYDKDF (reference sequence). The CDR3 has 16 amino acids.

The genes are TRBV20-1 and TRBJ2-3; TCRdb outputs TRBD2, but without DNA this stays unchecked. Germline values: CDR1 DFQATT, CDR2 SNEGSKA (reference sequence). This CDR3 is built from 14 residues. The CDR3 here is CSARNGGGGNTQYF.

The chain carries TRBV20-1 and TRBJ2-3; absent DNA, TCRdb's TRBD1 call cannot be checked. Germline V gives CDR1 DFQATT, CDR2 SNEGSKA (reference sequence). The CDR3 spans 14 residues. The CDR3 reads CSARDGQVLNTQYF.

The chain uses TRBV18 and TRBJ2-5; TCRdb picks TRBD1, but there is no DNA to check that call. The germline CDR1 and CDR2 sequences are KGHSH and LQKENI. This CDR3 is 13 amino acids long. CDR3 region: CASSPSLAETQYF.

The chain combines TRBV5-1 with TRBJ2-2. The CDR3 is 14 residues long. Germline assignment: CDR1 SGHRS and CDR2 YFSETQ. CDR3 region: CASSPGQRAGELFF.

The rearrangement joins TRBV9 to TRBJ2-3; the D call of TRBD1 rests on TCRdb alone, since no DNA is present to check it. The CDR3 sequence is 16 residues long. In germline, CDR1 is SGDLS, CDR2 YYNGEE. The CDR3 here is CASSDPYRGQTDTQYF. Complete variable domain (other parts from reference TRBV9 and TRBJ2-3): DSGVTQTPKHLITATGQRVTLRCSPRSGDLSVYWYQQSLDQGLQFLIQYYNGEERAKGNILERFSAQQFPDLHSELNLSSLELGDSALYFCASSDPYRGQTDTQYFGPGTRLTVL.

The rearrangement uses TRBV10-3 and TRBJ1-2; TCRdb gives TRBD1 as the D gene, but with no DNA this cannot be confirmed. Germline V CDR1 and CDR2: ENHRY, SYGVKD. The CDR3 covers 14 residues. CDR3: CAISESRGRAGYTF.

The chain is built from TRBV3-1 and TRBJ2-1; no DNA is available, so the TRBD2 call from TCRdb remains unchecked. Germline V gene data show CDR1 as LGHDT and CDR2 as YNNKEL (reference sequence). CDR3 length: 17 residues. CDR3 sequence: CASSQSLGGLAKREQFF.

V usage is TRBV5-1 and J usage is TRBJ2-7; as DNA is missing, the TRBD1 call by TCRdb cannot be tested. The CDR3 covers 14 residues. CDR1 is SGHRS, CDR2 YFSETQ, per germline. The CDR3 is CASSVSTGVSEQYF.

The rearrangement joins TRBV5-1 to TRBJ1-1; there is no DNA to check the TCRdb D call of TRBD1. Per germline, CDR1 SGHRS and CDR2 YFSETQ. The CDR3 extends over 19 amino acids. Here the CDR3 reads CASSNPRNGQNFMNTEAFF.

The CDR3 is CSARHARYSYGYTF. The genes are TRBV20-1 and TRBJ1-2. Germline V gene lookup returns CDR1 DFQATT and CDR2 SNEGSKA (reference sequence). This CDR3 has 14 amino acids.

The chain combines TRBV12-3 or TRBV12-4 with TRBJ2-5; the D call from TCRdb, TRBD2, cannot be confirmed without DNA. The CDR3 contains 13 residues. The CDR3 is CASTPSGQETQYF.

The chain is built from TRBV6-5 and TRBJ2-5. This CDR3 spans 12 amino acids. The germline V gene encodes CDR1 MNHEY and CDR2 SVGAGI. The CDR3 spells CASSLISGTQYF.

V and J are TRBV6-1 and TRBJ2-2; TCRdb outputs TRBD1, but without DNA this stays unchecked. The CDR3 loop spans 13 amino acids. Germline CDR1 MNHNS, CDR2 SASEGT. The chain's CDR3 is CASSTGGVGELFF.

The CDR3 sequence is CASSNGGLYQETQYF. This chain links TRBV19 with TRBJ2-5; TCRdb lists TRBD1, though no DNA is available to test this call. The CDR3 covers 15 residues. Germline V CDR1 and CDR2: LNHDA, SQIVND (reference sequence).

This chain joins TRBV6-5 and TRBJ2-5; TCRdb proposes TRBD1, but this gene call is untestable without DNA. Germline lookup yields CDR1 MNHEY and CDR2 SVGAGI. The CDR3 runs to 16 residues. CDR3 protein: CASSYKRGGVQETQYF.

This chain joins TRBV7-6 and TRBJ2-3; TCRdb's D call, TRBD2, is unchecked because there is no DNA. CDR3 length: 18 amino acids. The germline V gene encodes CDR1 SGHVS and CDR2 FNYEAQ. The CDR3 protein is CASSLEGNGGGSVATQYF.

The chain carries TRBV15 and TRBJ2-7; TCRdb's D call of TRBD1 is untestable without DNA. Germline assignment: CDR1 LNHNV and CDR2 YYDKDF (reference sequence). The CDR3 has 17 residues. The CDR3: CATSPIPTGTGVYEQYF.

This chain uses TRBV20-1 with TRBJ2-1. Germline CDR1 and CDR2: DFQATT and SNEGSKA (reference sequence). The CDR3 length is 16 residues. Here the CDR3 reads CSASHRMSKGYNEQFF.

The chain couples TRBV14 to TRBJ1-2; TCRdb picks TRBD1, but there is no DNA to check that call. The CDR3 is 14 residues long. CDR1 is SGHDN, CDR2 FVKESK, per germline. This CDR3 reads CASSQEWGNYGYTF.

The rearrangement joins TRBV19 to TRBJ2-2; TCRdb calls TRBD1, which cannot be checked without DNA. CDR1 LNHDA and CDR2 SQIVND come from the germline V gene (reference sequence). The CDR3 consists of 16 residues. CDR3 region: CASSGQTRIRAGELFF.

V gene TRBV20-1 combines with J gene TRBJ1-2; checking the TCRdb D call of TRBD1 is not possible without DNA. The CDR3 is made up of 13 amino acids. From germline, CDR1 is DFQATT and CDR2 SNEGSKA (reference sequence). The CDR3 sequence is CSASATGGYGYTF.